The clone carrying this TCR beta chain has only a few counts. Antigen unknown. The record originates from a study of blood T cells in healthy people across ages. Study-wide results and limits: With donor CMV status unknown, expanded clonotype changes were possibly confounded.

This CDR3 has 13 amino acids. Germline V lookup: CDR1 GTSNPN, CDR2 SVGIG (reference sequence). V lost 5 bases and J lost 4; bases outside the gene matches: 1. Sample-barcoded 5' priming and a J-beta primer mix drove a second PCR of roughly 6 to 12 cycles. MiXCR was run by TCRdb on the 5' RACE reads, yielding one entry per CDR3 protein. The sample holds roughly 1,500,000 distinct CDR3 sequences, roughly 30% seen once. The clonotype was recovered from a woman aged 30 to 39 in good health. The chain recombines TRBV30 with TRBJ2-1, with 11 bases lining up with TRBD2. Material for sequencing was blood. The CDR3 sequence is CAWGTSGYNEQFF. The DNA of the CDR3 is TGTGCCTGGGGGACTAGCGGTTACAATGAGCAGTTCTTC.